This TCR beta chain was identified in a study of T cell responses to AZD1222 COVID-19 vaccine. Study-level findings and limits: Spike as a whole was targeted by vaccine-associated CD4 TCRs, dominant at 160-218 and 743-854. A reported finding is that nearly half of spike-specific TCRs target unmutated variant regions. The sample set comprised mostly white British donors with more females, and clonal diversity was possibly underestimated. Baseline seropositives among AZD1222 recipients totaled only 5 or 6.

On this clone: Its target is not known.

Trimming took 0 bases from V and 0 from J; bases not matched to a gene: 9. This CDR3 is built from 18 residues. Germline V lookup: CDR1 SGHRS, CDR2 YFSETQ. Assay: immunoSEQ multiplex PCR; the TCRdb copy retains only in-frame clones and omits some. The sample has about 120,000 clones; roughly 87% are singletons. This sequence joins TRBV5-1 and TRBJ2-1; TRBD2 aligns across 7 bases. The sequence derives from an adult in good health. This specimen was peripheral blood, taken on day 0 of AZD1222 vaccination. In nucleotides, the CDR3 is TGCGCCAGCAGCTTGGGCGGTGGGAGGGCTATCTCCTACAATGAGCAGTTCTTC. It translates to CASSLGGGRAISYNEQFF.